This T cell receptor (beta chain) originates from a study of shared clonotypes between healthy human individuals. TCRdb keeps only in-frame clones here, not all; method: immunoSEQ multiplex PCR. Of 400,000 or so clones listed, just over 95% are singletons. All participating donors were Caucasian adults from Nashville, Tennessee. Regarding this clone: Its matching antigen is unknown.

Study-wide findings and caveats: Read depth was anticipated to influence clonotype sharing among donors. Lower generation probabilities were found for non-shared clonotypes than for those shared by all four donors.

CDR1 is MDHEN, CDR2 SYDVKM, per germline. The trim removed 6 bases at V and 6 bases at J, leaving 4 bases unmatched. The CDR3 length is 12 residues. The sequenced sample consisted of memory CD8+ T cells sorted from blood. The subset is: CD45RO+ cells pooled with CCR7-negative TemRA cells. This clonotype originated in a man younger than 40 in good health. V usage is TRBV28 and J usage is TRBJ2-7; 8 nucleotides agree with TRBD1. The DNA of the CDR3 is TGTGCCAGCAGGCGGACAGGGTCCGAGCAGTACTTC. Residues: CASRRTGSEQYF. Drawing the rest from reference TRBV28 and TRBJ2-7, the complete variable domain is DVKVTQSSRYLVKRTGEKVFLECVQDMDHENMFWYRQDPGLGLRLIYFSYDVKMKEKGDIPEGYSVSREKKERFSLILESASTNQTSMYLCASRRTGSEQYFGPGTRLTVT.